A selection of T cell receptor beta chains follows, all from one sample in a study of blood T cell repertoires in COVID-19. Only in-frame clones appear in the TCRdb table, and some are missing; sequencing was by immunoSEQ multiplex PCR. In the table there are under 200,000 clones, roughly 91% of which are singletons. Sequences were obtained from peripheral blood. The receptors were gathered from a man between 18 and 29 years old with acute or convalescent COVID-19. The CDR3 runs from the conserved cysteine through the conserved F or W. A D gene is named only where the DNA matches it firmly. Rows give clone size only sometimes, using once, few, many, or a class for an expanded clone.

clone_size | j_call | d_call | v_call | cdr3_nt | cdr3_aa
once | TRBJ2-7 | NA | TRBV2 | TGTGCCAGCAGTGAGGTGGGTAGCGGTTACGAGCAGTACTTC | CASSEVGSGYEQYF
NA | TRBJ1-1 | TRBD1 | TRBV10-3 | TGTGCCACCCTGGACAGGGGAGGTACTGAAGCTTTCTTT | CATLDRGGTEAFF
NA | TRBJ1-4 | TRBD1 | TRBV7-9 | TGTGCCAGCAGCGCGACAGGGATAGTTGTAAAACTGTTTTTT | CASSATGIVVKLFF
NA | TRBJ1-3 | TRBD1 | TRBV30 | TGTGCCTGGAGTCAGGACAGGGGGGCGAGAAACACCATATATTTT | CAWSQDRGARNTIYF
once | TRBJ2-3 | NA | TRBV10-3 | TGTGCCATCGGAAGCCCTGGCGGGGTAAGGAGCACAGATACGCAGTATTTT | CAIGSPGGVRSTDTQYF
NA | TRBJ1-6 | TRBD1 | TRBV10-3 | TGTGCCATCAGCCGCGGAGAGGGGACAGTCAATTCACCCCTCCACTTT | CAISRGEGTVNSPLHF
NA | TRBJ1-2 | NA | TRBV4-2 | TGTGCCAGCAGCCAGGACAGAACGGGCTACACCTTC | CASSQDRTGYTF
NA | TRBJ1-3 | NA | TRBV28 | TGTGCCAGCAGTTCGACAGGAACGAGAAACACCATATATTTT | CASSSTGTRNTIYF
once | TRBJ1-5 | TRBD1 | TRBV19 | TGTGCCAGTAGTATCGGACAGGGGGCAGGACAGCCCCAGCATTTT | CASSIGQGAGQPQHF
NA | TRBJ2-1 | NA | TRBV5-1 | TGCGCCAGCAGCCTAGACAGACCCTCCTACAATGAGCAGTTCTTC | CASSLDRPSYNEQFF
NA | TRBJ2-7 | NA | TRBV11-2 | TGTGCCAGCAGCCGGACAGAAGACTACGAGCAGTACTTC | CASSRTEDYEQYF
NA | TRBJ2-7 | TRBD2 | TRBV3-1/TRBV3-2 | TGTGCCAGCACTCTAGCGGGGGTAACATACGAGCAGTACTTC | CASTLAGVTYEQYF
NA | TRBJ2-7 | TRBD1 | TRBV7-6 | TGTGCCAGCAGCGCAATCGGGGACAGCACAATCGGGCAGTACTTC | CASSAIGDSTIGQYF
few | TRBJ1-1 | TRBD1 | TRBV12-5 | TGTGCTAGTGGTTTGGTACTATGGACAGGGGTTATCACTGAAGCTTTCTTT | CASGLVLWTGVITEAFF
NA | TRBJ2-7 | NA | TRBV19 | TGTGCCAGTAGTATAGATCGAGGTACCGAGCAGTATTTC | CASSIDRGTEQYF
NA | TRBJ1-6 | TRBD1 | TRBV6-6 | TGTGCCAGCAGTCCACTCCAGTCCGTACAGGGGAATAATTCACCCCTCCACTTT | CASSPLQSVQGNNSPLHF
NA | TRBJ1-6 | TRBD1 | TRBV6-2/TRBV6-3 | TGTGCCAGCAGTTACGGACCGACAGGGAATTCACCCCTCCACTTT | CASSYGPTGNSPLHF
NA | TRBJ2-5 | TRBD2 | TRBV24-1 | TGTGCCACCAGTGACCCGAGACTAGCGAAAGAGACCCAGTACTTC | CATSDPRLAKETQYF
NA | TRBJ1-2 | NA | TRBV6-1 | TGTGCCAGCAGTGAAGTAGGACACCTATATAATGGCTACACCTTC | CASSEVGHLYNGYTF
NA | TRBJ2-2 | NA | TRBV15 | TGTGCCACCAGCAGAGATTGGGCTGCAGGCGGGGAGCTGTTTTTT | CATSRDWAAGGELFF